This is a list of T cell receptor beta chains from one sample in a study of OX40 agonist ivuxolimab in advanced cancers. The assay was immunoSEQ multiplex PCR, and TCRdb's table has in-frame clones only and misses some. The data contain 81,000 or so clones, more than 75% of them singletons. Sample: CD4+ or CD8+ T cells sorted from blood, taken in a trial of the OX40 agonist ivuxolimab. These TCRs come from an adult with an advanced solid tumor such as melanoma, head and neck, liver or kidney cancer. Each CDR3 is given with its conserved first and last residue. Each record gives: J gene, D gene, clone size, V gene, CDR3 protein, CDR3 DNA. D genes are given only for firm matches. Only some rows state a clone size, as once, few, many or a class for expanded clones.

J gene: TRBJ2-5
D gene: .
clone size: .
V gene: TRBV18
CDR3 protein: CASSRVVPETQYF
CDR3 DNA: TGTGCCAGCTCTCGAGTAGTTCCAGAGACCCAGTACTTC

J gene: TRBJ1-1
D gene: .
clone size: .
V gene: TRBV5-1
CDR3 protein: CASSPGPWPMNTEAFF
CDR3 DNA: TGCGCCAGCAGCCCAGGCCCATGGCCCATGAACACTGAAGCTTTCTTT

J gene: TRBJ2-1
D gene: TRBD1
clone size: .
V gene: TRBV6-5
CDR3 protein: CASSLQGTYNEQFF
CDR3 DNA: TGTGCCAGCAGTTTACAGGGGACCTACAATGAGCAGTTCTTC

J gene: TRBJ2-1
D gene: .
clone size: .
V gene: TRBV5-1
CDR3 protein: CASSVGGLSSYNEQFF
CDR3 DNA: TGCGCCAGCAGCGTCGGAGGATTGAGCTCCTACAATGAGCAGTTCTTC

J gene: TRBJ2-1
D gene: .
clone size: .
V gene: TRBV11-2
CDR3 protein: CASFPGGEQFF
CDR3 DNA: TGTGCCAGCTTCCCCGGCGGTGAGCAGTTCTTC

J gene: TRBJ2-7
D gene: .
clone size: .
V gene: TRBV7-2
CDR3 protein: CASSSQAIHQYF
CDR3 DNA: TGTGCCAGCAGCTCCCAAGCAATTCACCAGTACTTC

J gene: TRBJ1-1
D gene: .
clone size: .
V gene: TRBV27
CDR3 protein: CASSLWDGNTEAFF
CDR3 DNA: TGTGCCAGCAGCTTATGGGACGGGAACACTGAAGCTTTCTTT

J gene: TRBJ1-1
D gene: .
clone size: .
V gene: TRBV6-5
CDR3 protein: CASPWFPAFF
CDR3 DNA: TGTGCCAGTCCGTGGTTCCCAGCTTTCTTT

J gene: TRBJ2-5
D gene: TRBD2
clone size: once
V gene: TRBV5-1
CDR3 protein: CASSLWGGPSGGQETQYF
CDR3 DNA: TGCGCCAGCAGCTTGTGGGGAGGTCCTAGCGGGGGCCAAGAGACCCAGTACTTC

J gene: TRBJ1-3
D gene: TRBD1
clone size: .
V gene: TRBV9
CDR3 protein: CASSPDRRAGNTIYF
CDR3 DNA: TGTGCCAGCAGTCCGGACAGGAGGGCTGGAAACACCATATATTTT

J gene: TRBJ2-2
D gene: .
clone size: .
V gene: TRBV7-3
CDR3 protein: CASSPPGRGPAITGELFF
CDR3 DNA: TGTGCCAGCAGCCCGCCCGGGCGGGGACCGGCGATCACCGGGGAGCTGTTTTTT

J gene: TRBJ1-2
D gene: TRBD1
clone size: .
V gene: TRBV7-6
CDR3 protein: CASSPPTGGYGYTF
CDR3 DNA: TGTGCCAGCAGCCCTCCGACAGGGGGCTATGGCTACACCTTC

J gene: TRBJ2-1
D gene: TRBD2
clone size: .
V gene: TRBV4-3
CDR3 protein: CASSLRLAGSGEQFF
CDR3 DNA: TGCGCCAGCAGCCTCCGACTAGCGGGGTCGGGTGAGCAGTTCTTC

J gene: TRBJ2-5
D gene: TRBD1
clone size: .
V gene: TRBV19
CDR3 protein: CATRDRGQETQYF
CDR3 DNA: TGTGCCACCCGGGACAGGGGGCAAGAGACCCAGTACTTC

J gene: TRBJ2-6
D gene: .
clone size: .
V gene: TRBV19
CDR3 protein: CASSRAAGANVLTF
CDR3 DNA: TGTGCCAGTAGTCGGGCAGCTGGGGCCAACGTCCTGACTTTC

J gene: TRBJ2-7
D gene: .
clone size: .
V gene: TRBV11-3
CDR3 protein: CASSLVATDQNEQYF
CDR3 DNA: TGTGCCAGCAGCTTAGTGGCGACGGATCAGAACGAGCAGTACTTC

J gene: TRBJ1-2
D gene: .
clone size: .
V gene: TRBV5-4
CDR3 protein: CASSSSRGSNYGYTF
CDR3 DNA: TGTGCCAGCAGCTCTTCCAGGGGTTCTAACTATGGCTACACCTTC

J gene: TRBJ2-2
D gene: TRBD2
clone size: .
V gene: TRBV7-6
CDR3 protein: CASSYSGGGSTGELFF
CDR3 DNA: TGTGCCAGCAGTTATAGCGGGGGGGGTTCCACCGGGGAGCTGTTTTTT

J gene: TRBJ1-5
D gene: .
clone size: .
V gene: TRBV19
CDR3 protein: CASSPGRGKQPQHF
CDR3 DNA: TGTGCCAGTAGTCCGGGACGGGGTAAGCAGCCCCAGCATTTT

J gene: TRBJ2-2
D gene: TRBD1
clone size: .
V gene: TRBV5-1
CDR3 protein: CASSSGQGNTGELFF
CDR3 DNA: TGCGCCAGCAGCTCGGGACAGGGGAACACCGGGGAGCTGTTTTTT